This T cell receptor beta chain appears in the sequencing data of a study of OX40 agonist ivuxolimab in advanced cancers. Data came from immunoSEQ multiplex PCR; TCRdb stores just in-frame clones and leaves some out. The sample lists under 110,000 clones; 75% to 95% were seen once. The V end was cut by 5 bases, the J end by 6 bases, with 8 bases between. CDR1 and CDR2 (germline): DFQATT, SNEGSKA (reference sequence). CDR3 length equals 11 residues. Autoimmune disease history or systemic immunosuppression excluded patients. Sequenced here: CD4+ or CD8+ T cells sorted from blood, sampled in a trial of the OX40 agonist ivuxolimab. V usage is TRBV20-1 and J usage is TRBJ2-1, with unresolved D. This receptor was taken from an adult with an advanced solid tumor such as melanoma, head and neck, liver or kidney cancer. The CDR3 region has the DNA TGCAGTGCTGGGTCGGGCAATGAGCAGTTCTTC. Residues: CSAGSGNEQFF.